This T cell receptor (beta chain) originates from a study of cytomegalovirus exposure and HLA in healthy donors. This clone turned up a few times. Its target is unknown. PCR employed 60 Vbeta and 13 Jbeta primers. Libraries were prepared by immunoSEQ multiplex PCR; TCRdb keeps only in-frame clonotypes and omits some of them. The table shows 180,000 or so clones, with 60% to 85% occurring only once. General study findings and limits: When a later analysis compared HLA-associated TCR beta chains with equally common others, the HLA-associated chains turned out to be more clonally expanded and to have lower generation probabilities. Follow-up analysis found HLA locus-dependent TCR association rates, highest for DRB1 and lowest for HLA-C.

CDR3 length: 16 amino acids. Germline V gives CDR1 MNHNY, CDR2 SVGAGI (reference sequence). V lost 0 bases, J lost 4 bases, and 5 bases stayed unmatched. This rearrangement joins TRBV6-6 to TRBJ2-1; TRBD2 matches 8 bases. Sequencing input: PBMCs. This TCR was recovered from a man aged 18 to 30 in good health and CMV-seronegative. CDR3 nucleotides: TGTGCCAGCAGTTACTCGTTGCCTAGCGGGTACAATGAGCAGTTCTTC. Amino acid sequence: CASSYSLPSGYNEQFF.